Listed below are T cell receptor beta chains from one sample, sequenced in a study of blood T cell repertoires in COVID-19. Repertoires were generated with immunoSEQ multiplex PCR, while TCRdb's copy carries only in-frame clones and drops some. The profile shows over 75,000 clones, 75% to 90% of them singletons. The material sequenced was peripheral blood. Receptor source: an elderly woman with active COVID-19. Both conserved end residues are part of each CDR3. D genes are given only for firm matches. Only some rows state a clone size, as once, few, many or a class for expanded clones.

abundance: -
len: 16
v_gene: TRBV4-1
j_gene: TRBJ2-2
d_gene: -
CDR3aa: CASSQEAYANTGELFF
CDR3nt: TGCGCCAGCAGCCAAGAAGCCTACGCGAACACCGGGGAGCTGTTTTTT

abundance: -
len: 13
v_gene: TRBV5-1
j_gene: TRBJ2-5
d_gene: -
CDR3aa: CASSQATRETQYF
CDR3nt: TGCGCCAGCAGCCAGGCCACTAGGGAGACCCAGTACTTC

abundance: -
len: 14
v_gene: TRBV6-5
j_gene: TRBJ1-6
d_gene: -
CDR3aa: CASLRGGYNSPLHF
CDR3nt: TGTGCCAGCCTGAGGGGGGGCTATAATTCACCCCTCCACTTT

abundance: -
len: 13
v_gene: TRBV7-2
j_gene: TRBJ2-7
d_gene: TRBD2
CDR3aa: CASSQGLVYEQYF
CDR3nt: TGTGCCAGCAGCCAGGGACTAGTATACGAGCAGTACTTC

abundance: -
len: 12
v_gene: TRBV28
j_gene: TRBJ1-1
d_gene: -
CDR3aa: CASSLNPLAAFF
CDR3nt: TGTGCCAGCTCCCTCAACCCCCTGGCAGCTTTCTTT

abundance: -
len: 15
v_gene: TRBV7-2
j_gene: TRBJ2-5
d_gene: -
CDR3aa: CASSWVGQGRETQYF
CDR3nt: TGTGCCAGCAGCTGGGTCGGGCAGGGCCGAGAGACCCAGTACTTC

abundance: -
len: 15
v_gene: TRBV3-1/TRBV3-2
j_gene: TRBJ1-4
d_gene: -
CDR3aa: CASSLYSSTNEKLFF
CDR3nt: TGTGCCAGCAGCCTTTACTCCTCAACTAATGAAAAACTGTTTTTT

abundance: -
len: 13
v_gene: TRBV24-1
j_gene: TRBJ2-1
d_gene: -
CDR3aa: CATSLRENNEQFF
CDR3nt: TGTGCCACCAGCCTACGGGAAAACAATGAGCAGTTCTTC

abundance: -
len: 14
v_gene: TRBV11-3
j_gene: TRBJ2-1
d_gene: -
CDR3aa: CASSRHVARDEQFF
CDR3nt: TGTGCCAGCAGTCGTCATGTCGCTCGGGATGAGCAGTTCTTC

abundance: -
len: 14
v_gene: TRBV7-2
j_gene: TRBJ2-7
d_gene: -
CDR3aa: CASSRSGSSYEQYF
CDR3nt: TGTGCCAGCAGCCGTAGCGGTAGCTCCTACGAGCAGTACTTC

abundance: -
len: 14
v_gene: TRBV19
j_gene: TRBJ1-2
d_gene: TRBD1
CDR3aa: CASSGGGFAHGYTF
CDR3nt: TGTGCCAGTAGTGGAGGGGGCTTTGCTCATGGCTACACCTTC

abundance: -
len: 15
v_gene: TRBV28
j_gene: TRBJ1-3
d_gene: TRBD1
CDR3aa: CASSYPGTGRNTIYF
CDR3nt: TGTGCCAGCAGTTATCCCGGGACAGGGCGAAACACCATATATTTT

abundance: -
len: 14
v_gene: TRBV25-1
j_gene: TRBJ2-7
d_gene: TRBD1
CDR3aa: CASSSGTGLYEQYF
CDR3nt: TGTGCCAGCAGTTCCGGGACAGGTCTATACGAGCAGTACTTC

abundance: few
len: 14
v_gene: TRBV5-5
j_gene: TRBJ1-2
d_gene: TRBD1
CDR3aa: CASSQAGTGEGYTF
CDR3nt: TGTGCCAGCAGCCAAGCCGGGACAGGGGAGGGCTACACCTTC

abundance: -
len: 15
v_gene: TRBV5-1
j_gene: TRBJ1-4
d_gene: -
CDR3aa: CASSMLGAANEKLFF
CDR3nt: TGCGCCAGCAGCATGCTAGGGGCTGCTAATGAAAAACTGTTTTTT

abundance: -
len: 14
v_gene: TRBV7-8
j_gene: TRBJ1-1
d_gene: -
CDR3aa: CASSLARGNTEAFF
CDR3nt: TGTGCCAGCAGCTTAGCCAGGGGGAACACTGAAGCTTTCTTT

abundance: -
len: 16
v_gene: TRBV7-8
j_gene: TRBJ2-7
d_gene: -
CDR3aa: CASSFLGGTGSYEQYF
CDR3nt: TGTGCCAGCAGCTTTTTGGGGGGGACAGGCTCCTACGAGCAGTACTTC

abundance: -
len: 15
v_gene: TRBV11-2
j_gene: TRBJ2-7
d_gene: -
CDR3aa: CASSPTRPSVFEQYF
CDR3nt: TGTGCCAGCAGCCCCACAAGGCCGAGCGTTTTCGAGCAGTACTTC

abundance: -
len: 15
v_gene: TRBV5-6
j_gene: TRBJ2-7
d_gene: -
CDR3aa: CASSPAGRTSYEQYF
CDR3nt: TGTGCCAGCAGCCCGGCAGGGCGCACCTCCTACGAGCAGTACTTC

abundance: few
len: 16
v_gene: TRBV4-1
j_gene: TRBJ2-7
d_gene: -
CDR3aa: CASSQDPGQGSHEQYF
CDR3nt: TGCGCCAGCAGCCAAGACCCTGGACAAGGGTCCCACGAGCAGTACTTC

abundance: -
len: 16
v_gene: TRBV15
j_gene: TRBJ2-7
d_gene: TRBD1
CDR3aa: CATSRGGQARRFEQYF
CDR3nt: TGTGCCACCAGCAGAGGGGGACAGGCTCGTAGATTCGAGCAGTACTTC

abundance: -
len: 12
v_gene: TRBV6-5
j_gene: TRBJ1-6
d_gene: -
CDR3aa: CASSLQVVALHF
CDR3nt: TGTGCCAGCAGTTTACAGGTTGTGGCCCTCCACTTT

abundance: -
len: 16
v_gene: TRBV6-2/TRBV6-3
j_gene: TRBJ2-6
d_gene: -
CDR3aa: CASSGSQTSGANVLTF
CDR3nt: TGTGCCAGCAGTGGATCACAGACCTCTGGGGCCAACGTCCTGACTTTC

abundance: -
len: 16
v_gene: TRBV10-3
j_gene: TRBJ2-3
d_gene: TRBD1
CDR3aa: CAISGPGQGSTDTQYF
CDR3nt: TGTGCCATCAGCGGCCCGGGACAGGGAAGCACAGATACGCAGTATTTT

abundance: -
len: 14
v_gene: TRBV6-2/TRBV6-3
j_gene: TRBJ2-2
d_gene: TRBD1
CDR3aa: CASSYSRGHGELFF
CDR3nt: TGTGCCAGCAGTTACTCTAGGGGGCACGGGGAGCTGTTTTTT

abundance: once
len: 13
v_gene: TRBV18
j_gene: TRBJ2-7
d_gene: TRBD2
CDR3aa: CASSPTSGYEQYF
CDR3nt: TGTGCCAGCTCACCGACTAGCGGGTACGAGCAGTACTTC

abundance: -
len: 13
v_gene: TRBV28
j_gene: TRBJ1-2
d_gene: -
CDR3aa: CASRLEGYYGYTF
CDR3nt: TGTGCCAGCAGGCTGGAGGGCTACTATGGCTACACCTTC

abundance: -
len: 14
v_gene: TRBV6-4
j_gene: TRBJ1-2
d_gene: TRBD1
CDR3aa: CASSEGDRAGGYTF
CDR3nt: TGTGCCAGCAGTGAAGGGGACAGGGCGGGAGGCTACACCTTC

abundance: -
len: 16
v_gene: TRBV2
j_gene: TRBJ1-5
d_gene: TRBD1
CDR3aa: CASSGTGGSGNQPQHF
CDR3nt: TGTGCCAGCAGCGGGACAGGGGGCTCTGGCAATCAGCCCCAGCATTTT

abundance: -
len: 16
v_gene: TRBV2
j_gene: TRBJ2-4
d_gene: TRBD2
CDR3aa: CASSVGRERAKNIQYF
CDR3nt: TGTGCCAGCAGTGTAGGGCGGGAGCGGGCCAAAAACATTCAGTACTTC

abundance: -
len: 16
v_gene: TRBV4-2
j_gene: TRBJ2-1
d_gene: TRBD1
CDR3aa: CASSRAPGQGVGEQFF
CDR3nt: TGTGCCAGCAGCCGAGCTCCGGGACAGGGTGTTGGTGAGCAGTTCTTC

abundance: -
len: 16
v_gene: TRBV5-4
j_gene: TRBJ2-3
d_gene: TRBD2
CDR3aa: CASSLAASGLTDTQYF
CDR3nt: TGTGCCAGCAGCTTGGCGGCTAGCGGACTCACAGATACGCAGTATTTT

abundance: -
len: 13
v_gene: TRBV29-1
j_gene: TRBJ2-1
d_gene: TRBD2
CDR3aa: CSVVSGGYNEQFF
CDR3nt: TGCAGCGTTGTCAGCGGGGGATACAATGAGCAGTTCTTC

abundance: few
len: 16
v_gene: TRBV7-9
j_gene: TRBJ1-2
d_gene: -
CDR3aa: CASSLAGPRADYGYTF
CDR3nt: TGTGCCAGCAGCTTAGCGGGGCCAAGAGCCGACTATGGCTACACCTTC

abundance: -
len: 14
v_gene: TRBV19
j_gene: TRBJ2-7
d_gene: -
CDR3aa: CASSIGTVSYEQYF
CDR3nt: TGTGCCAGTAGTATAGGGACAGTTTCCTACGAGCAGTACTTC

abundance: -
len: 17
v_gene: TRBV7-2
j_gene: TRBJ2-5
d_gene: TRBD1
CDR3aa: CASSLVGQGAIRETQYF
CDR3nt: TGTGCCAGCAGCTTAGTCGGGCAGGGGGCAATTCGGGAGACCCAGTACTTC

abundance: -
len: 15
v_gene: TRBV4-3
j_gene: TRBJ2-7
d_gene: -
CDR3aa: CASSPGGFSSYEQYF
CDR3nt: TGCGCCAGCAGCCCAGGTGGTTTCAGCTCCTACGAGCAGTACTTC

abundance: -
len: 15
v_gene: TRBV4-3
j_gene: TRBJ2-7
d_gene: TRBD2
CDR3aa: CASRLHARERYEQYF
CDR3nt: TGCGCCAGTAGGCTTCACGCGCGGGAGCGCTACGAGCAGTACTTC

abundance: -
len: 15
v_gene: TRBV5-1
j_gene: TRBJ2-3
d_gene: TRBD2
CDR3aa: CASRTSGHPTDTQYF
CDR3nt: TGCGCCAGCAGGACTAGCGGGCACCCCACAGATACGCAGTATTTT

abundance: -
len: 16
v_gene: TRBV18
j_gene: TRBJ1-1
d_gene: TRBD1
CDR3aa: CASSPRGTGGLTEAFF
CDR3nt: TGTGCCAGCTCACCCCGGGGAACAGGGGGCCTCACTGAAGCTTTCTTT

abundance: -
len: 16
v_gene: TRBV5-1
j_gene: TRBJ2-5
d_gene: -
CDR3aa: CASSFYIAAGRETQYF
CDR3nt: TGCGCCAGCAGCTTTTACATAGCGGCCGGTAGGGAGACCCAGTACTTC

abundance: -
len: 14
v_gene: TRBV7-3
j_gene: TRBJ2-3
d_gene: TRBD2
CDR3aa: CASSYLGGRDTQYF
CDR3nt: TGTGCCAGCAGCTACCTTGGCGGGAGGGATACGCAGTATTTT